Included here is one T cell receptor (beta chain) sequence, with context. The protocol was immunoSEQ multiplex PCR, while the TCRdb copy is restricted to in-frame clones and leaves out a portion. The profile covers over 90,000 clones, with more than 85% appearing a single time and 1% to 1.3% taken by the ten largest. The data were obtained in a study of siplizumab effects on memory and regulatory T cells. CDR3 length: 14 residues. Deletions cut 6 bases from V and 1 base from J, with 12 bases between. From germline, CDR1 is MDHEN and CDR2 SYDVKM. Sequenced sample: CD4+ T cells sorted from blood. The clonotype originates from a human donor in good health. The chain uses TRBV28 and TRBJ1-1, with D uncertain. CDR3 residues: CASRSLAQNTEAFF. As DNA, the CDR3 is TGTGCCAGCAGATCCCTGGCCCAGAACACTGAAGCTTTCTTT. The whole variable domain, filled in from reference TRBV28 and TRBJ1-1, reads DVKVTQSSRYLVKRTGEKVFLECVQDMDHENMFWYRQDPGLGLRLIYFSYDVKMKEKGDIPEGYSVSREKKERFSLILESASTNQTSMYLCASRSLAQNTEAFFGQGTRLTVV.